This record covers a single T cell receptor (beta chain). In the original analysis: Amplifying reference gene primers gave estimates of nucleated cell counts. TCRdb's table, derived via immunoSEQ multiplex PCR, lists solely in-frame clones and lacks some. The V and J calls and the clone size are those of that table, but D and trimming were determined from the DNA. Among more than 35,000 clones listed, around four fifths were seen once. The sample belongs to a study of blood T cell repertoires in COVID-19. Study context: The United States, Italy and Spain supplied acute and convalescent COVID-19 samples. Sample material is recorded as cDNA or gDNA derived from T cells, B-cell-depleted T cells, or PBMCs.

This CDR3 is built from 15 residues. V lost 6 bases, J lost 4 bases, and 16 bases lay in between. Germline assignment: CDR1 MNHEY and CDR2 SMNVEV (reference sequence). This TCR derives from an elderly man with active or convalescent COVID-19. Sequenced sample: peripheral blood. The genes are TRBV27 and TRBJ1-5; TRBD1 might be the D (6 bases). CDR3 amino acids: CASRAVGADNQPQHF. The CDR3 DNA reads TGTGCCAGCAGGGCCGTGGGGGCCGATAATCAGCCCCAGCATTTT.